The source of this T cell receptor (beta chain) is a study of control samples from healthy donors and cancer patients. Using immunoSEQ multiplex PCR, the repertoire was profiled, and TCRdb retains in-frame clones only, with some absent. Here the sample spans around 75,000 clones, roughly 92% being singletons. Germline V lookup: CDR1 MNHNS, CDR2 SASEGT. There are 14 residues in the CDR3. V lost 1 base to trimming and J lost 1 base, with 7 bases between them. The rearrangement uses TRBV6-1 and TRBJ1-1, with D hard to call. The sequencing input was blood. The source is a woman aged 55 to 70 in good health. CDR3 sequence: CASSEGAANTEAFF. The CDR3 DNA is TGTGCCAGCAGTGAAGGGGCGGCGAACACTGAAGCTTTCTTT.